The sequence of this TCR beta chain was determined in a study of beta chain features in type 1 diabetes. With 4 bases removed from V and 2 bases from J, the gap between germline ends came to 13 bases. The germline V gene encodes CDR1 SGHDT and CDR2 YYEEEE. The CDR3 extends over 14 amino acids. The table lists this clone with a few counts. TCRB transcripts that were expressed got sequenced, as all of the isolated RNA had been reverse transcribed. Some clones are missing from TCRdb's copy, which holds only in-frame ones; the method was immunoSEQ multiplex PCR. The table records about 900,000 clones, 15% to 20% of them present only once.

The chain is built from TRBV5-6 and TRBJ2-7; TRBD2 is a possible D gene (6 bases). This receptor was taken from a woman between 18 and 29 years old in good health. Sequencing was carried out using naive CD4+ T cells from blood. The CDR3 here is CASSGTGLPYEQYF. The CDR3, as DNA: TGTGCCAGCAGCGGAACGGGACTCCCCTACGAGCAGTACTTC. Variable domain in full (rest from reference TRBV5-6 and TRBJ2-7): DAGVTQSPTHLIKTRGQQVTLRCSPKSGHDTVSWYQQALGQGPQFIFQYYEEEERQRGNFPDRFSGHQFPNYSSELNVNALLLGDSALYLCASSGTGLPYEQYFGPGTRLTVT.